This T cell receptor (beta chain) was identified during a study of neurological immune-mediated disorders. One entry per CDR3 protein, called by TCRdb with MiXCR from the 5' RACE reads. The profile shows 25,000 to 35,000 distinct CDR3 sequences, 1.5% of them singletons. This clonotype showed up many times. Germline V gene lookup returns CDR1 DFQATT and CDR2 SNEGSKA (reference sequence). The CDR3 has 12 amino acids. The V end was cut by 1 base, the J end by 6 bases, with 9 bases between. The genes are TRBV20-1 and TRBJ1-2, with D unresolved. Sequenced input: PBMCs. This TCR was sampled from a woman aged 25 to 45 with multiple sclerosis. This CDR3 is CSARVLKDGYTF. As DNA, the CDR3 is TGCAGTGCTAGAGTCTTAAAGGATGGCTACACCTTC.